This T cell receptor beta chain was identified in a study of blood T cell repertoires in COVID-19. Study overall: PBMCs, B-cell-depleted T cells, or T cells were the source of the cDNA or gDNA that made up the material.

The CDR3 covers 13 residues. Trimming took off 0 bases at V and 9 bases at J, with 13 bases between the two ends. CDR1 SGHRS and CDR2 YFSETQ come from the germline V gene. This clone was seen more than once but under ten times. The data were produced by immunoSEQ multiplex PCR, yet TCRdb's version contains in-frame clones alone and is incomplete. The table has some 200,000 clones, 84% seen once. Seattle cases were enrolled at active infection and followed longitudinally. The J gene is TRBJ2-7, the V gene TRBV5-1; D is possibly TRBD1 (7 bases). The sequencing input was peripheral blood. The receptor was derived from a woman aged 70-85 years with COVID-19, enrolled during active disease. CDR3 amino acids: CASSLAEGARQYF. In DNA form, the CDR3 reads TGCGCCAGCAGCTTGGCGGAGGGGGCGAGGCAGTACTTC.